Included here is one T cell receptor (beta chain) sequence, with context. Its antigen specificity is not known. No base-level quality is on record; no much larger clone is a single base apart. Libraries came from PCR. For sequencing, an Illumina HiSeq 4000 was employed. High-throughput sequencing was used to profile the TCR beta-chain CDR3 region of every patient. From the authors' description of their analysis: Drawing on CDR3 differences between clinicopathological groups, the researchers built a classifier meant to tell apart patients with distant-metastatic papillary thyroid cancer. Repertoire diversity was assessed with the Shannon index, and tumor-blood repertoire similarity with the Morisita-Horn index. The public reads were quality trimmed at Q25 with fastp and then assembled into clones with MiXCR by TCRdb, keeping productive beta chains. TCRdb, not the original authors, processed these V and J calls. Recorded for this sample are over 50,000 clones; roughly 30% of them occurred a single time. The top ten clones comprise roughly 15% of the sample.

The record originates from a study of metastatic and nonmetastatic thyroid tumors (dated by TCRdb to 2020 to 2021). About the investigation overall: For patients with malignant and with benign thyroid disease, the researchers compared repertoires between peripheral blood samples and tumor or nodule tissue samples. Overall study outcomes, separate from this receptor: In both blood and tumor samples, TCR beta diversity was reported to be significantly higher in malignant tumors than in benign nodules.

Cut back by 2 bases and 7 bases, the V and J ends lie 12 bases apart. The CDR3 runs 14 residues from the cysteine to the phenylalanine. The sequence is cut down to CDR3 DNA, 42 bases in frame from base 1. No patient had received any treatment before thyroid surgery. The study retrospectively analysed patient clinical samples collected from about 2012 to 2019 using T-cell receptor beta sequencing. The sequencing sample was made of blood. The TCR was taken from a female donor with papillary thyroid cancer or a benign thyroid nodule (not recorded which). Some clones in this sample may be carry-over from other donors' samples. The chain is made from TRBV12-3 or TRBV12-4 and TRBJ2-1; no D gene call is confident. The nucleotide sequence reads TGTGCCAGCAGTTTATTCGATAGTCATAATGAGCAGTTCTTC. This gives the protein CASSLFDSHNEQFF.